The 28 T cell receptor beta chains presented below share a single source sample, sequenced in a study of identical twins (TCRdb year 2016). Preparation of the library involved 5' RACE. The sequencing machine was an Illumina HiSeq 2000. Starting from the raw public reads, TCRdb applied fastp trimming at Q25, assembled clones with MiXCR and retained in-frame beta chains. CDR3 protein sequences are deduplicated, and each keeps its most common genes and DNA. This sample has around 1.7 million distinct CDR3 sequences in its table, and around a third of those were observed once. Less than 0.35% of the sample is held by the ten biggest clonotypes. Sequenced sample: cord blood. Receptors were obtained from a newborn girl in good health.

This clonotype was observed a handful of times. This chain joins TRBV6-4 and TRBJ2-1; TRBD2 aligns across 10 bases. V was pared by 6 bases and J by 8 bases, with 10 bases of the junction left unmatched. Germline V gene sequence: CDR1 MRHNA, CDR2 SNTAGT. The CDR3 spans 15 residues. CDR3 in DNA: TGTGCCAGCAGACCAAGCGGGGGGGCCTTGGATGAGCAGTTCTTC. Encoded protein: CASRPSGGALDEQFF.

This clonotype was seen only a few times. J is TRBJ1-6 and V is TRBV20-1; D is ambiguous. Trimming took 0 bases from V and 7 from J, leaving 4 bases between them. This CDR3 has 12 residues. Germline V lookup: CDR1 DFQATT, CDR2 SNEGSKA (reference sequence). CDR3 sequence reads: CSAREGNSPLHF. DNA of the CDR3: TGCAGTGCTAGAGAGGGGAATTCACCCCTCCACTTT.

This clonotype has only a few counts. The chain joins TRBV29-1 to TRBJ2-4, with D possibly being TRBD1 (6 bases). The V end was cut by 4 bases, the J end by 12 bases, with 16 bases between. Germline loops: CDR1 SQVTM, CDR2 ANQGSEA. The CDR3 is made up of 12 amino acids. This CDR3 reads CSVVLGAYDQYF. In DNA form, the CDR3 reads TGCAGCGTTGTTTTGGGGGCCTACGATCAGTACTTC. The entire variable domain, with the rest obtained from reference TRBV29-1 and TRBJ2-4, is as follows: SAVISQKPSRDICQRGTSLTIQCQVDSQVTMMFWYRQQPGQSLTLIATANQGSEATYESGFVIDKFPISRPNLTFSTLTVSNMSPEDSSIYLCSVVLGAYDQYFGAGTRLSVL.

This clonotype was seen a few times. The V and J genes are TRBV20-1 and TRBJ2-7; D possibly corresponds to TRBD1 (6 bases). Trimming took 5 bases from V and 2 from J, leaving 13 bases between them. Germline CDR1 DFQATT, CDR2 SNEGSKA (reference sequence). CDR3 length: 13 residues. The CDR3 DNA follows: TGCAGTGCTGGACCGGGACAAACCTACGAGCAGTACTTC. Amino acids: CSAGPGQTYEQYF.

This chain joins TRBV6-5 and TRBJ2-1; 11 bases are a match to TRBD2. CDR3 size: 15 residues. Germline lookup yields CDR1 MNHEY and CDR2 SVGAGI. J was trimmed by 7 bases and V by 2 bases; bases with no gene match: 4. CDR3 sequence (DNA): TGTGCCAGCAGTTACGGGTCTAGCGGGAGGAATGAGCAGTTCTTC. This sequence encodes CASSYGSSGRNEQFF.

Only a few counts were recorded for this clonotype. The rearrangement uses TRBV20-1 and TRBJ2-7; TRBD2 aligns across 7 bases. The CDR3 totals 14 residues. Looked up from germline, CDR1 is DFQATT and CDR2 is SNEGSKA (reference sequence). J gave up 6 bases and V 6 bases, and 14 bases lay outside the gene matches. The CDR3 is CSAAGFLADPEQYF. The CDR3 DNA sequence: TGCAGTGCAGCGGGATTTCTAGCGGATCCCGAGCAGTACTTC.

V gene TRBV27 combines with J gene TRBJ2-1; D uncertain. The CDR3 extends over 16 amino acids. Trimming took off 0 bases at V and 9 bases at J, with 18 bases between the two ends. Germline V gene sequence: CDR1 MNHEY, CDR2 SMNVEV (reference sequence). CDR3 loop: CASSLSTVWGGSEQFF. The DNA of the CDR3 is TGTGCCAGCAGTTTATCCACAGTGTGGGGTGGTAGTGAGCAGTTCTTC.

This chain joins TRBV10-1 and TRBJ2-5, with D possibly being TRBD2 (5 bases). Per germline, CDR1 WNHNN and CDR2 SYGVQD (reference sequence). This CDR3 region has 13 residues. V lost 2 bases and J 5 bases, leaving 9 bases between the germline ends. The CDR3 loop is CASSEGGLETQYF. The CDR3 nucleotides are TGCGCCAGCAGTGAGGGAGGCCTGGAGACCCAGTACTTC.

The chain has TRBV5-1 and TRBJ2-1; 14 bases are a match to TRBD2. CDR3 length: 17 residues. The V gene's germline CDR1 is SGHRS and CDR2 YFSETQ. The J segment lost 4 bases and the V segment lost 5 bases, leaving 8 bases of the junction unmatched. The CDR3 DNA sequence: TGCGCCAGCAGGTCGGGGACTAGCGGGGGACTATACAATGAGCAGTTCTTC. Protein product: CASRSGTSGGLYNEQFF.

The chain links TRBV5-6 to TRBJ1-1; 7 nucleotides align to TRBD1. The CDR3 has 13 residues. The V gene end was trimmed by 0 bases and the J gene end by 9 bases; junction bases not matched to a gene: 5. The germline CDR1 and CDR2 sequences are SGHDT and YYEEEE. In DNA, the CDR3 is TGTGCCAGCAGCTTGGAGACGACAGGGAAAGCTTTCTTT. It encodes CASSLETTGKAFF.

The chain employs TRBV20-1 and TRBJ1-1; 7 positions agree with TRBD1. After removal of 2 bases from V and 5 bases from J, the junction contained 8 bases not matched to a gene. Germline V gene lookup returns CDR1 DFQATT and CDR2 SNEGSKA (reference sequence). CDR3 length: 14 amino acids. The CDR3 coding sequence is TGCAGTGCTAGACGACAGGGAAGATTGACTGAAGCTTTCTTT. This translates into CSARRQGRLTEAFF.

This chain connects TRBV20-1 to TRBJ2-1; D might be TRBD2 (6 bases). Germline V gives CDR1 DFQATT, CDR2 SNEGSKA (reference sequence). Trimming pared 0 bases from V and 3 bases from J, leaving 12 bases between. This CDR3 is built from 15 residues. The CDR3 bases are TGCAGTGCTAGAGATCACCGGGGGAGCTACAATGAGCAGTTCTTC. Translation: CSARDHRGSYNEQFF.

This clonotype was counted only a few times. The chain combines TRBV25-1 with TRBJ1-2, with unresolved D. The V and J ends lost 4 bases and 8 bases respectively, with 11 bases between them. Germline V CDR1 and CDR2: MGHDK, SYGVNS. CDR3 size: 12 residues. The CDR3, as DNA: TGTGCCAGCAGTGTTGTCCCCGGGGGCTACACCTTC. Residues: CASSVVPGGYTF.

Only a few counts were recorded for this clonotype. The gene calls are TRBV11-2 and TRBJ2-5; 8 bases agree with TRBD2. CDR1 is SGHAT, CDR2 FQNNGV, per germline. V lost 5 bases, J lost 3 bases, and 5 bases stayed unmatched. CDR3 size: 14 residues. This chain's CDR3 is CASSRGGLKETQYF. The CDR3 nucleotides are TGTGCCAGCAGCCGGGGGGGGTTAAAAGAGACCCAGTACTTC.

This clonotype occurred once. The chain has TRBV20-1 and TRBJ2-4; 8 bases are a match to TRBD2. The CDR3 has 16 residues. Germline values: CDR1 DFQATT, CDR2 SNEGSKA (reference sequence). Germline trimming cut 3 bases from V and 0 bases from J; bases unmatched to any gene: 7. CDR3 loop: CSASAGGSLAKNIQYF. The CDR3 coding sequence is TGCAGTGCTAGCGCGGGGGGAAGCCTAGCCAAAAACATTCAGTACTTC.

Remarks on this clonotype: With a much larger clone just one base away, this may be a read error. The chain employs TRBV3-1 and TRBJ2-4, with D tentatively TRBD1 or TRBD2 (5 bases each). This CDR3 has 16 amino acids. Germline V gene sequence: CDR1 LGHDT, CDR2 YNNKEL (reference sequence). V dropped 4 bases and J dropped 0 bases, with 13 bases sitting between them. The CDR3 loop reads CASSRGCCVAKNIQYF. CDR3 nucleotide sequence: TGTGCCAGCAGCCGGGGGTGTTGCGTAGCCAAAAACATTCAGTACTTC.

This chain uses TRBV21-1 with TRBJ2-7; no check of the table's D call, TRBD2, against the DNA was made. TRBV21-1 is a pseudogene locus. This CDR3 has 15 residues. For the CDR3, the DNA is TGTGCCAGCAGCGAGGGGAAGGGCCGACCCTACGAGCAGTACTTC. Its protein is CASSEGKGRPYEQYF.

The chain employs TRBV3-1 and TRBJ2-1, with 8 positions matching TRBD2. Germline V CDR1 and CDR2: LGHDT, YNNKEL (reference sequence). The CDR3 spans 16 residues. J lost 5 bases, V lost 4 bases, and 10 bases had no gene match. CDR3 sequence (DNA): TGTGCCAGCAGCCCAGCGGGCAGCGGGAGAAACAATGAGCAGTTCTTC. Protein: CASSPAGSGRNNEQFF.

The chain links TRBV7-2 to TRBJ2-3; 11 bases agree with TRBD2. Germline CDR1 and CDR2: SGHTA and FQGNSA. Germline trimming cut 7 bases from V and 0 bases from J; bases unmatched to any gene: 6. The CDR3 contains 16 residues. The CDR3 DNA reads as TGTGCCAGCAAAGGACTAGCGGGCCCTAGCACAGATACGCAGTATTTT. This translates into CASKGLAGPSTDTQYF.

The chain recombines TRBV7-2 with TRBJ2-3, with TRBD2 matching 7 bases. The trim removed 2 bases at V and 4 bases at J, leaving 9 bases unmatched. This CDR3 is built from 16 residues. The germline V gene has CDR1 SGHTA and CDR2 FQGNSA. CDR3 nucleotide sequence: TGTGCCAGCAGCTTATTCGCGGGAGACCCTCCAGATACGCAGTATTTT. Residues: CASSLFAGDPPDTQYF.

This clonotype appeared many times. This chain uses TRBV10-3 with TRBJ2-7, with D possibly TRBD2 on 6 matching bases. The CDR3 length is 16 residues. Looked up from germline, CDR1 is ENHRY and CDR2 is SYGVKD. The V gene lost 2 bases and the J gene lost 0 bases, with 14 bases spanning the gap. CDR3 residues: CAISEGGRLISYEQYF. CDR3 bases: TGTGCCATCAGTGAGGGAGGGCGGTTAATCTCCTACGAGCAGTACTTC.

The genes are TRBV25-1 and TRBJ2-7, with D possibly TRBD1 on 5 matching bases. The end of the DNA fits TRBJ2-5 better, so the J call may be wrong. CDR1 MGHDK and CDR2 SYGVNS come from the germline V gene. The CDR3 length is 13 residues. Written as DNA, the CDR3 is TGTGCCAGCAGTGATCCAGGGAAAGAGACCCAGTACTTC. It encodes CASSDPGKETQYF.

This clonotype was seen a few times. This sequence joins TRBV10-3 and TRBJ1-1; 7 bases are shared with TRBD1. Trimming at V came to 3 bases and at J to 2 bases, leaving 3 bases not matched to a gene. Germline CDR1 and CDR2: ENHRY and SYGVKD. This CDR3 has 14 residues. CDR3 loop: CAISEGTVNTEAFF. The CDR3 coding sequence is TGTGCCATCAGTGAAGGGACAGTAAACACTGAAGCTTTCTTT.

The chain joins TRBV7-2 to TRBJ2-7, with 9 bases that match TRBD2. Looked up from germline, CDR1 is SGHTA and CDR2 is FQGNSA. The trim removed 4 bases at V and 7 bases at J, leaving 14 bases unmatched. The CDR3 is 16 residues long. The CDR3 DNA reads as TGTGCCAGCAGCTCCGGTAGCGGGGGCCGCAACAATGAGCAGTACTTC. Translation: CASSSGSGGRNNEQYF.

The table lists this clonotype with a few counts. The rearrangement uses TRBV21-1 and TRBJ2-4. TRBV21-1 is a documented pseudogene. CDR3 length: 14 amino acids. Here the CDR3 reads CASSKVGAKNIQYF. The CDR3 nucleotides read TGTGCCAGCAGCAAAGTTGGGGCCAAAAACATTCAGTACTTC.

This clonotype was recorded many times. The V gene is TRBV6-5, the J gene TRBJ1-2; TRBD1 is a possible D gene (5 bases). CDR1 MNHEY and CDR2 SVGAGI come from the germline V gene. Trimming cost V 0 bases and J 8 bases, with 7 bases left between them. This CDR3 comprises 12 residues. For the CDR3, the DNA is TGTGCCAGCAGTTACTCAGGGGACGGCTACACCTTC. The encoded protein is CASSYSGDGYTF.

This clonotype has only a few counts. The chain employs TRBV2 and TRBJ1-1; D call uncertain. The germline gives CDR1 SNHLY, CDR2 FYNNEI. The CDR3 contains 14 residues. Trimming cost V 6 bases and J 6 bases, with 17 bases left between them. CDR3 protein: CASRFDPGQAEAFF. The CDR3 DNA is TGTGCCAGCAGATTTGACCCCGGGCAGGCTGAAGCTTTCTTT.

This clonotype was counted a few times. The V gene is TRBV7-6, the J gene TRBJ1-5; no reliable D call. The length of the CDR3 is 13 residues. Per the germline V gene, CDR1 is SGHVS and CDR2 is FNYEAQ. Trimming removed 3 bases from V and 5 bases from J, with 8 bases in between. This chain's CDR3 is CASSFLADQPQHF. Here the CDR3 DNA reads TGTGCCAGCAGCTTTTTAGCAGATCAGCCCCAGCATTTT.